A selection of T cell receptor beta chains follows, all from one sample in a study of shared clonotypes between healthy human individuals. Profiled with immunoSEQ multiplex PCR; TCRdb holds only in-frame clones, not every one. In the table there are some 2,000,000 clones, about 95% of which are singletons. Sequencing was carried out using naive CD8+ T cells sorted from blood. The receptors were sampled from a man younger than 35 in good health. Each CDR3 is given with its conserved first and last residue. Fields, in order: clone size, D gene, J gene, V gene, CDR3 DNA, CDR3 protein. D genes are given only for firm matches. Size tells how often a clone was seen (once, few, many) or the class of an expanded clone, and some rows leave it out.

clone_size: .
d_call: TRBD1
j_call: TRBJ2-7
v_call: TRBV5-5
cdr3_nt: TGTGCCAGCAGCTTGGTAGGGGGCGGATCCGAGCAGTACTTC
cdr3_aa: CASSLVGGGSEQYF

clone_size: .
d_call: .
j_call: TRBJ2-3
v_call: TRBV9
cdr3_nt: TGTGCCAGCAGCTCATACCCCCGGCCCGACACAGATACGCAGTATTTT
cdr3_aa: CASSSYPRPDTDTQYF

clone_size: .
d_call: .
j_call: TRBJ1-2
v_call: TRBV19
cdr3_nt: TGTGCCAGTAGTCCCCAGGGCTACGTCAACTATGGCTACACCTTC
cdr3_aa: CASSPQGYVNYGYTF

clone_size: .
d_call: TRBD2
j_call: TRBJ2-1
v_call: TRBV27
cdr3_nt: TGTGCCAGCAGGCCACTAGCGGATTTCTACAATGAGCAGTTCTTC
cdr3_aa: CASRPLADFYNEQFF

clone_size: .
d_call: .
j_call: TRBJ1-6
v_call: TRBV10-3
cdr3_nt: TGTGCCATCAGTGAGACTCGAGATTCACCCCTCCACTTT
cdr3_aa: CAISETRDSPLHF

clone_size: .
d_call: .
j_call: TRBJ1-1
v_call: TRBV7-9
cdr3_nt: TGTGCCAGCAGCTTATATTTTGGTGGCACTGAAGCTTTCTTT
cdr3_aa: CASSLYFGGTEAFF

clone_size: .
d_call: .
j_call: TRBJ2-7
v_call: TRBV4-3
cdr3_nt: TGCGCCAGCAGCCAAGGTGCCAGCGGATCCTACGAGCAGTACTTC
cdr3_aa: CASSQGASGSYEQYF

clone_size: .
d_call: .
j_call: TRBJ2-3
v_call: TRBV7-9
cdr3_nt: TGTGCCAGCAGCTTGTCCGATAGCACAGATACGCAGTATTTT
cdr3_aa: CASSLSDSTDTQYF

clone_size: .
d_call: TRBD1
j_call: TRBJ1-4
v_call: TRBV7-9
cdr3_nt: TGTGCCAGCACTTCCGGGGGACAGCCTCGGGAAAAACTGTTTTTT
cdr3_aa: CASTSGGQPREKLFF

clone_size: .
d_call: TRBD2
j_call: TRBJ2-3
v_call: TRBV7-2
cdr3_nt: TGTGCCAGCAGCTTAACTAGCGGGGGGGGCGATACGCAGTATTTT
cdr3_aa: CASSLTSGGGDTQYF

clone_size: .
d_call: TRBD2
j_call: TRBJ2-7
v_call: TRBV4-3
cdr3_nt: TGCGCCAGCAGCCAAGAGGTCGGTGAGACAAGACTAGCTTACGAGCAGTACTTC
cdr3_aa: CASSQEVGETRLAYEQYF

clone_size: once
d_call: TRBD2
j_call: TRBJ2-3
v_call: TRBV7-8
cdr3_nt: TGTGCCAGCAGCATCGGACTAGCGGGGGCTTCTAGCACAGATACGCAGTATTTT
cdr3_aa: CASSIGLAGASSTDTQYF

clone_size: .
d_call: .
j_call: TRBJ2-7
v_call: TRBV2
cdr3_nt: TGTGCCAGCAGTGAAGGGGGGCGGAGCTACGAGCAGTACTTC
cdr3_aa: CASSEGGRSYEQYF

clone_size: .
d_call: .
j_call: TRBJ2-5
v_call: TRBV11-2
cdr3_nt: TGTGCCAGCAGCTTAGTGGTCCAGCAAGAGACCCAGTACTTC
cdr3_aa: CASSLVVQQETQYF

clone_size: .
d_call: TRBD1
j_call: TRBJ2-1
v_call: TRBV4-1
cdr3_nt: TGCGCCAGCAGCCAAGGGGCAGGGGGCTTGGACAATGAGCAGTTCTTC
cdr3_aa: CASSQGAGGLDNEQFF

clone_size: few
d_call: TRBD1
j_call: TRBJ2-5
v_call: TRBV19
cdr3_nt: TGTGCCAGTAGTACGGACAGGGAAGAGACCCAGTACTTC
cdr3_aa: CASSTDREETQYF

clone_size: few
d_call: .
j_call: TRBJ2-7
v_call: TRBV2
cdr3_nt: TGTGCCAGCAGTGACTACTTCTACGAGCAGTACTTC
cdr3_aa: CASSDYFYEQYF

clone_size: .
d_call: TRBD1
j_call: TRBJ2-7
v_call: TRBV15
cdr3_nt: TGTGCCACCAGCCTCGACAGGGGGTCCTCCTACGAGCAGTACTTC
cdr3_aa: CATSLDRGSSYEQYF

clone_size: .
d_call: .
j_call: TRBJ1-5
v_call: TRBV6-5
cdr3_nt: TGTGCCAGCAGTTATGGGAGTGGGGAGCCCCAGCATTTT
cdr3_aa: CASSYGSGEPQHF

clone_size: .
d_call: .
j_call: TRBJ2-7
v_call: TRBV6-5
cdr3_nt: TGTGCCAGCAGTTACTCGGGACACCCCGAGCAGTACTTC
cdr3_aa: CASSYSGHPEQYF

clone_size: .
d_call: .
j_call: TRBJ1-1
v_call: TRBV5-5
cdr3_nt: TGTGCCAGCAGCTTGCCCGCGATTCAGGTTCGGAACACTGAAGCTTTCTTT
cdr3_aa: CASSLPAIQVRNTEAFF

clone_size: .
d_call: .
j_call: TRBJ1-1
v_call: TRBV5-6
cdr3_nt: TGTGCCAGCAGCCTTATCGGGAACACTGAAGCTTTCTTT
cdr3_aa: CASSLIGNTEAFF

clone_size: .
d_call: .
j_call: TRBJ2-1
v_call: TRBV28
cdr3_nt: TGTGCCAGCAGTTTGGGACATAGCGCCACGGAGCAGTTCTTC
cdr3_aa: CASSLGHSATEQFF

clone_size: .
d_call: .
j_call: TRBJ2-4
v_call: TRBV5-6
cdr3_nt: TGTGCCAGCAGCTTGGCGGTGGAAAACATTCAGTACTTC
cdr3_aa: CASSLAVENIQYF

clone_size: .
d_call: TRBD2
j_call: TRBJ2-3
v_call: TRBV13
cdr3_nt: TGTGCCAGCAGCCAGACCTTAGCGGGGAGCACAGATACGCAGTATTTT
cdr3_aa: CASSQTLAGSTDTQYF

clone_size: .
d_call: .
j_call: TRBJ2-7
v_call: TRBV7-2
cdr3_nt: TGTGCCAGCAGCTTAAACTCCTACGAGCAGTACTTC
cdr3_aa: CASSLNSYEQYF

clone_size: .
d_call: .
j_call: TRBJ1-5
v_call: TRBV10-3
cdr3_nt: TGTGCCATCAGTGAGTCTAGGGGGGCAGGCGGCGCTTGGGCCCAGCATTTT
cdr3_aa: CAISESRGAGGAWAQHF

clone_size: .
d_call: .
j_call: TRBJ2-7
v_call: TRBV7-9
cdr3_nt: TGTGCCAGCAGCTTAGAGGTTGGCGGCTACGAGCAGTACTTC
cdr3_aa: CASSLEVGGYEQYF

clone_size: .
d_call: .
j_call: TRBJ2-7
v_call: TRBV10-1
cdr3_nt: TGCGCCAGCAGTGAGTCGGTGGCGACCGAGCAGTACTTC
cdr3_aa: CASSESVATEQYF